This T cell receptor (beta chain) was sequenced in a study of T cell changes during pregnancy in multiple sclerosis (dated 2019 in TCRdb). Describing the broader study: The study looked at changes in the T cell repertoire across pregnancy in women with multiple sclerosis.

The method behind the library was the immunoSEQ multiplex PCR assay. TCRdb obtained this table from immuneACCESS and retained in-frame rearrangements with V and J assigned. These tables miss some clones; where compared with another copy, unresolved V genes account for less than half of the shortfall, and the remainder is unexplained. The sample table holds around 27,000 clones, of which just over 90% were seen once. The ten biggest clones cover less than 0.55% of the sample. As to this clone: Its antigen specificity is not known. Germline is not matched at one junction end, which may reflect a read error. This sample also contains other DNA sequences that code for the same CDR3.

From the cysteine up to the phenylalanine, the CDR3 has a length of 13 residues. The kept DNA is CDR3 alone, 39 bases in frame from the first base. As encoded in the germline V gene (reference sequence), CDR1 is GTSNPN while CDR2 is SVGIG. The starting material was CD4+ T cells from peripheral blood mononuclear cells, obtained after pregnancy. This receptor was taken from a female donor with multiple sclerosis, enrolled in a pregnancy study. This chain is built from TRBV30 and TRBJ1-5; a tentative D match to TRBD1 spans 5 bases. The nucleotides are TGCGCCTGGCCCCGGGGGAGGCACCAGCCCCAGCATTTT. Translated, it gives CAWPRGRHQPQHF.